The 10 T cell receptor beta chains in this list originate from one sample, sequenced in a study of identical twins. TCRdb passed the 5' RACE reads through MiXCR, listing each CDR3 protein once. The repertoire has 280,000 or so distinct CDR3 sequences, about 8% of them found once; the top ten carry around 2.1%. The data also belong to a second study, concerning yellow fever vaccine responses in identical twins.

Sequenced input: memory (CD45RO+) T cells sorted from blood. Receptors originate from a young woman in good health.

The chain couples TRBV20-1 to TRBJ2-7; 7 bases map to TRBD2. Germline V gene lookup returns CDR1 DFQATT and CDR2 SNEGSKA (reference sequence). There are 13 residues in the CDR3. The V gene end was trimmed by 1 base and the J gene end by 6 bases; junction bases not matched to a gene: 6. The CDR3 nucleotides are TGCAGTGCTAGAGCCCGACTAGCAGGCGAGCAGTACTTC. This encodes CSARARLAGEQYF.

V gene TRBV2 combines with J gene TRBJ2-1; no clear D gene. Between the trimmed V and J ends, which lost 6 bases and 9 bases, there was a span of 18 bases. There are 14 residues in the CDR3. From germline, CDR1 is SNHLY and CDR2 FYNNEI. The CDR3 is CASRKDAVLSEQFF. Written as DNA, the CDR3 is TGTGCCAGCAGGAAGGATGCCGTTCTGAGTGAGCAGTTCTTC. Full variable domain (remainder filled in from reference TRBV2 and TRBJ2-1): EPEVTQTPSHQVTQMGQEVILRCVPISNHLYFYWYRQILGQKVEFLVSFYNNEISEKSEIFDDQFSVERPDGSNFTLKIRSTKLEDSAMYFCASRKDAVLSEQFFGPGTRLTVL.

In this sample, this clonotype turned up many times. The rearrangement joins TRBV10-3 to TRBJ2-1; 8 bases are a match to TRBD2. The ends lost 6 bases at V and 0 bases at J; junction bases unmatched: 7. The CDR3 runs to 16 residues. CDR1 and CDR2 (germline): ENHRY, SYGVKD. The CDR3 nucleotides read TGTGCCATCAGACAGAGTACTAGCGGCTCCTACAATGAGCAGTTCTTC. This codes for CAIRQSTSGSYNEQFF.

The chain employs TRBV6-1 and TRBJ2-6, with D possibly being TRBD1 or TRBD2 (6 bases each). This CDR3 has 18 amino acids. Germline lookup yields CDR1 MNHNS and CDR2 SASEGT. Trimming took 6 bases from V and 4 from J, leaving 22 bases between them. The CDR3 sequence: CASSAATGTSSGANVLTF. CDR3 in DNA: TGTGCCAGCAGCGCAGCGACAGGCACTAGCTCCGGGGCCAACGTCCTGACTTTC.

The rearrangement links TRBV6-4 to TRBJ2-7, with a weak D call TRBD1 (5 bases). This CDR3 is 16 amino acids long. Germline CDR1 MRHNA, CDR2 SNTAGT. The V end lost 5 bases, the J end lost 2 bases, and 19 bases lay between the germline ends. This chain's CDR3 is CASSSRGAGFPYEQYF. CDR3 DNA sequence: TGTGCCAGCAGTTCGCGTGGGGCAGGATTCCCCTACGAGCAGTACTTC.

Only a few counts were recorded for this clonotype. The chain is built from TRBV6-4 and TRBJ2-3, with 9 bases matching TRBD2. Germline-derived CDR1 and CDR2 are MRHNA and SNTAGT. The CDR3 spans 15 residues. V was pared by 8 bases and J by 3 bases, with 9 bases of the junction left unmatched. The DNA of the CDR3 is TGTGCCAGCGCCCTGGGAGCGGGGGGAACAGATACGCAGTATTTT. Translating it yields CASALGAGGTDTQYF.

This clonotype came up a few times. This rearrangement joins TRBV5-1 to TRBJ2-3; 9 bases fit TRBD2. The CDR3 runs to 16 residues. Trimming took 4 bases from V and 0 from J; bases not matched to a gene: 6. CDR1 is SGHRS, CDR2 YFSETQ, per germline. The CDR3 DNA reads as TGCGCCAGCAGCCCCCCGACTAGCGGAAGCACAGATACGCAGTATTTT. Protein product: CASSPPTSGSTDTQYF.

This clonotype has a handful of counts. The CDR3 sequence is CSAGGQNYNSPLHF. Here the CDR3 DNA reads TGCAGTGCTGGGGGACAGAACTATAATTCACCCCTCCACTTT. The chain has TRBV20-1 and TRBJ1-6, with 7 bases matching TRBD1. CDR1 and CDR2 from the germline V gene are DFQATT and SNEGSKA (reference sequence). The CDR3 runs 14 residues. Trimming cost V 5 bases and J 3 bases; bases outside gene matches: 4.

In its sample, this clonotype was seen many times. V gene TRBV29-1 combines with J gene TRBJ2-4, with a possible D match to TRBD2 (6 bases). The CDR3 has 14 residues. V was trimmed by 7 bases and J by 8 bases, leaving 21 bases between them. The germline gives CDR1 SQVTM, CDR2 ANQGSEA. In nucleotides, the CDR3 is TGCAGCGGTGGGGGTGGGGGAGGCGGTGACATTCAGTACTTC. Translation gives CSGGGGGGGDIQYF.

The chain links TRBV12-3 or TRBV12-4 to TRBJ1-2; D gene ambiguous. This CDR3 spans 16 amino acids. The ends were cut back, 5 bases at V and 0 bases at J, with 16 bases in the middle. This chain's CDR3 is CASSPGVSVANYGYTF. The CDR3 nucleotides read TGTGCCAGCAGTCCCGGCGTGTCGGTGGCTAACTATGGCTACACCTTC.